The rows below give T cell receptor beta chains drawn from one sample of a study of T cell responses to AZD1222 COVID-19 vaccine. Sequencing used immunoSEQ multiplex PCR; TCRdb keeps in-frame clones, though not all of them. In the table there are 66,000 or so clones, 79% of which are singletons. The sequencing here drew on peripheral blood, taken on day 0 of MenACWY control vaccination. These receptors were collected from an adult in good health. Both conserved end residues are part of each CDR3. D genes are given only for firm matches. The size of a clone is reported for some rows only, either as once, few or many, or as a class for expanded clones.

d_call: NA
clone_size: NA
j_call: TRBJ2-3
v_call: TRBV5-4
cdr3_aa: CASSFGPAITDTQYF
cdr3_nt: TGTGCCAGCAGCTTTGGTCCCGCGATTACGGATACGCAGTATTTT

d_call: NA
clone_size: NA
j_call: TRBJ1-6
v_call: TRBV6-6
cdr3_aa: CASSYSGQEDSPLHF
cdr3_nt: TGTGCCAGCAGTTACTCGGGGCAGGAGGATTCACCCCTCCACTTT

d_call: NA
clone_size: NA
j_call: TRBJ1-3
v_call: TRBV18
cdr3_aa: CASSPLDPWGGNTIYF
cdr3_nt: TGTGCCAGCTCACCGCTCGACCCATGGGGTGGAAACACCATATATTTT

d_call: NA
clone_size: NA
j_call: TRBJ2-1
v_call: TRBV7-3
cdr3_aa: CASSSSGTSYNEQFF
cdr3_nt: TGTGCCAGCAGCTCTTCAGGGACAAGTTACAATGAGCAGTTCTTC

d_call: NA
clone_size: once
j_call: TRBJ1-2
v_call: TRBV19
cdr3_aa: CASRGNPRRRNYGYTF
cdr3_nt: TGTGCCAGTAGAGGGAACCCCAGACGGCGTAACTATGGCTACACCTTC

d_call: TRBD1
clone_size: NA
j_call: TRBJ1-2
v_call: TRBV19
cdr3_aa: CASSRGQLGTHGYTF
cdr3_nt: TGTGCCAGTAGTAGGGGACAGCTGGGCACCCATGGCTACACCTTC

d_call: TRBD2
clone_size: NA
j_call: TRBJ2-2
v_call: TRBV9
cdr3_aa: CASSVSTSGVGGELFF
cdr3_nt: TGTGCCAGCAGCGTTTCGACTAGCGGGGTTGGCGGGGAGCTGTTTTTT

d_call: TRBD1
clone_size: NA
j_call: TRBJ2-7
v_call: TRBV27
cdr3_aa: CASSPTGNGYYEQYF
cdr3_nt: TGTGCCAGCAGTCCGACAGGGAACGGCTACTACGAGCAGTACTTC

d_call: NA
clone_size: NA
j_call: TRBJ1-4
v_call: TRBV10-3
cdr3_aa: CAISESSGGNEKLFF
cdr3_nt: TGTGCCATCAGTGAGTCTTCCGGGGGGAATGAAAAACTGTTTTTT

d_call: NA
clone_size: NA
j_call: TRBJ1-1
v_call: TRBV6-5
cdr3_aa: CASSRPAGKETEAFF
cdr3_nt: TGTGCCAGCAGCCGTCCGGCGGGAAAGGAGACTGAAGCTTTCTTT

d_call: TRBD1
clone_size: once
j_call: TRBJ2-7
v_call: TRBV2
cdr3_aa: CASSDRGYYEQYF
cdr3_nt: TGTGCCAGCAGTGACAGGGGGTACTACGAGCAGTACTTC

d_call: TRBD1
clone_size: NA
j_call: TRBJ1-6
v_call: TRBV27
cdr3_aa: CASSWGQPNSPLHF
cdr3_nt: TGTGCCAGCAGTTGGGGACAGCCTAATTCACCCCTCCACTTT

d_call: NA
clone_size: NA
j_call: TRBJ2-7
v_call: TRBV28
cdr3_aa: CASSLGNRWTTYEQYF
cdr3_nt: TGTGCCAGCAGTTTAGGAAACAGGTGGACAACCTACGAGCAGTACTTC

d_call: NA
clone_size: NA
j_call: TRBJ2-2
v_call: TRBV9
cdr3_aa: CASSAGTGDPRGAGELFF
cdr3_nt: TGTGCCAGCAGCGCTGGGACAGGTGACCCTCGGGGGGCCGGGGAGCTGTTTTTT

d_call: NA
clone_size: NA
j_call: TRBJ2-7
v_call: TRBV28
cdr3_aa: CASSPGGGREQYF
cdr3_nt: TGTGCCAGCAGTCCCGGCGGGGGCCGCGAGCAGTACTTC

d_call: NA
clone_size: NA
j_call: TRBJ2-1
v_call: TRBV5-6
cdr3_aa: CASSLRVNEQFF
cdr3_nt: TGTGCCAGCAGCTTGAGGGTCAATGAGCAGTTCTTC

d_call: NA
clone_size: NA
j_call: TRBJ2-3
v_call: TRBV10-3
cdr3_aa: CAIRGADTQYF
cdr3_nt: TGTGCCATCAGGGGGGCAGATACGCAGTATTTT

d_call: NA
clone_size: NA
j_call: TRBJ1-5
v_call: TRBV19
cdr3_aa: CASSIREVGNQPQHF
cdr3_nt: TGTGCCAGTAGTATCCGGGAGGTAGGCAATCAGCCCCAGCATTTT

d_call: NA
clone_size: NA
j_call: TRBJ2-5
v_call: TRBV27
cdr3_aa: CASSHGQSQETQYF
cdr3_nt: TGTGCCAGCAGTCACGGACAGTCTCAAGAGACCCAGTACTTC

d_call: NA
clone_size: NA
j_call: TRBJ1-4
v_call: TRBV29-1
cdr3_aa: CSVVGQREKLFF
cdr3_nt: TGCAGCGTCGTGGGACAACGAGAAAAACTGTTTTTT

d_call: NA
clone_size: NA
j_call: TRBJ2-2
v_call: TRBV7-8
cdr3_aa: CASSRAAGELFF
cdr3_nt: TGTGCCAGCAGCCGAGCGGCCGGGGAGCTGTTTTTT

d_call: NA
clone_size: NA
j_call: TRBJ1-1
v_call: TRBV27
cdr3_aa: CASRDRRGSEAFF
cdr3_nt: TGTGCCAGCAGAGACAGGCGGGGATCTGAAGCTTTCTTT

d_call: NA
clone_size: NA
j_call: TRBJ1-4
v_call: TRBV6-5
cdr3_aa: CASRPTATNEKLFF
cdr3_nt: TGTGCCAGCAGGCCTACTGCAACTAATGAAAAACTGTTTTTT

d_call: NA
clone_size: NA
j_call: TRBJ2-6
v_call: TRBV7-3
cdr3_aa: CASSPRGSSGANVLTF
cdr3_nt: TGTGCCAGCAGCCCAAGGGGGAGCTCTGGGGCCAACGTCCTGACTTTC

d_call: NA
clone_size: NA
j_call: TRBJ2-5
v_call: TRBV6-1
cdr3_aa: CASSENRETQYF
cdr3_nt: TGTGCCAGCAGTGAAAATCGGGAGACCCAGTACTTC

d_call: NA
clone_size: NA
j_call: TRBJ2-7
v_call: TRBV15
cdr3_aa: CATSRGAAYEQYF
cdr3_nt: TGTGCCACCAGCAGAGGGGCCGCCTACGAGCAGTACTTC

d_call: NA
clone_size: NA
j_call: TRBJ2-1
v_call: TRBV4-1
cdr3_aa: CASRPTKGRNEQFF
cdr3_nt: TGCGCCAGCAGACCTACGAAGGGGAGGAATGAGCAGTTCTTC

d_call: NA
clone_size: few
j_call: TRBJ2-7
v_call: TRBV6-2/TRBV6-3
cdr3_aa: CASCYGGVYYEQYF
cdr3_nt: TGTGCCAGCTGTTATGGAGGGGTTTACTACGAGCAGTACTTC

d_call: TRBD1
clone_size: few
j_call: TRBJ2-2
v_call: TRBV6-6
cdr3_aa: CASSWTGPNTGELFF
cdr3_nt: TGTGCCAGCAGTTGGACAGGCCCGAACACCGGGGAGCTGTTTTTT

d_call: NA
clone_size: NA
j_call: TRBJ2-5
v_call: TRBV19
cdr3_aa: CASSPGSETQYF
cdr3_nt: TGTGCCAGTAGTCCCGGCTCAGAGACCCAGTACTTC

d_call: TRBD2
clone_size: once
j_call: TRBJ2-1
v_call: TRBV27
cdr3_aa: CASSSPGTSGRANEQFF
cdr3_nt: TGTGCCAGCAGTTCCCCCGGGACTAGCGGGAGGGCCAATGAGCAGTTCTTC

d_call: TRBD1
clone_size: NA
j_call: TRBJ2-1
v_call: TRBV30
cdr3_aa: CAWSPGQGDSGGRRFF
cdr3_nt: TGTGCCTGGAGTCCCGGACAGGGGGATTCAGGTGGCCGGAGGTTCTTC

d_call: NA
clone_size: once
j_call: TRBJ1-6
v_call: TRBV7-8
cdr3_aa: CASGRGNSPLHF
cdr3_nt: TGTGCCAGCGGCAGGGGTAATTCACCCCTCCACTTT

d_call: NA
clone_size: NA
j_call: TRBJ1-6
v_call: TRBV27
cdr3_aa: CASSLWGGNSPLHF
cdr3_nt: TGTGCCAGCAGTTTATGGGGTGGGAATTCACCCCTCCACTTT

d_call: TRBD1
clone_size: NA
j_call: TRBJ2-7
v_call: TRBV2
cdr3_aa: CASSWGQTYEQYF
cdr3_nt: TGTGCCAGCAGCTGGGGACAGACCTACGAGCAGTACTTC

d_call: NA
clone_size: few
j_call: TRBJ1-1
v_call: TRBV4-2
cdr3_aa: CASSQEEGWAFF
cdr3_nt: TGTGCCAGCAGCCAAGAAGAAGGTTGGGCTTTCTTT

d_call: NA
clone_size: NA
j_call: TRBJ2-7
v_call: TRBV27
cdr3_aa: CASSLSESGEQYF
cdr3_nt: TGTGCCAGCAGTTTGTCCGAGTCCGGCGAGCAGTACTTC

d_call: NA
clone_size: NA
j_call: TRBJ1-1
v_call: TRBV19
cdr3_aa: CASTGLGTEAFF
cdr3_nt: TGTGCCAGTACCGGGTTGGGAACTGAAGCTTTCTTT

d_call: NA
clone_size: NA
j_call: TRBJ2-5
v_call: TRBV28
cdr3_aa: CASSLPEETQYF
cdr3_nt: TGTGCCAGCAGTTTACCCGAGGAGACCCAGTACTTC

d_call: NA
clone_size: NA
j_call: TRBJ2-7
v_call: TRBV30
cdr3_aa: CAWSGGTYEQYF
cdr3_nt: TGTGCCTGGAGTGGGGGGACATACGAGCAGTACTTC

d_call: TRBD2
clone_size: NA
j_call: TRBJ2-3
v_call: TRBV6-4
cdr3_aa: CASRAGETDTQYF
cdr3_nt: TGTGCCAGCAGGGCGGGAGAAACAGATACGCAGTATTTT

d_call: NA
clone_size: NA
j_call: TRBJ2-7
v_call: TRBV2
cdr3_aa: CASMGDREQYF
cdr3_nt: TGTGCCAGCATGGGGGACCGGGAGCAGTACTTC

d_call: TRBD1
clone_size: NA
j_call: TRBJ2-5
v_call: TRBV29-1
cdr3_aa: CSVCPPSGGGLGETQYF
cdr3_nt: TGCAGCGTGTGTCCTCCCTCAGGGGGCGGCCTTGGTGAGACCCAGTACTTC

d_call: TRBD2
clone_size: few
j_call: TRBJ2-1
v_call: TRBV2
cdr3_aa: CASRRTSGRGEQFF
cdr3_nt: TGTGCCAGCAGACGGACTAGCGGGAGAGGCGAGCAGTTCTTC

d_call: TRBD1
clone_size: NA
j_call: TRBJ1-2
v_call: TRBV29-1
cdr3_aa: CSVPQTGAGYGYTF
cdr3_nt: TGCAGCGTTCCTCAGACAGGGGCGGGCTATGGCTACACCTTC

d_call: TRBD1
clone_size: NA
j_call: TRBJ2-2
v_call: TRBV29-1
cdr3_aa: CSVGGQGNTGELFF
cdr3_nt: TGCAGCGTTGGAGGACAGGGGAACACCGGGGAGCTGTTTTTT

d_call: NA
clone_size: NA
j_call: TRBJ1-1
v_call: TRBV19
cdr3_aa: CASSQGRRTEAFF
cdr3_nt: TGTGCCAGTAGTCAGGGTCGACGAACCGAAGCTTTCTTT

d_call: NA
clone_size: NA
j_call: TRBJ1-2
v_call: TRBV3-1/TRBV3-2
cdr3_aa: CASSHPQGGGGYTF
cdr3_nt: TGTGCCAGCAGCCACCCACAGGGTGGCGGTGGCTACACCTTC

d_call: NA
clone_size: NA
j_call: TRBJ1-1
v_call: TRBV7-7
cdr3_aa: CASSLAEDTEAFF
cdr3_nt: TGTGCTAGCAGCTTGGCCGAGGACACTGAAGCTTTCTTT

d_call: NA
clone_size: NA
j_call: TRBJ1-1
v_call: TRBV6-5
cdr3_aa: CASSQGTNTEAFF
cdr3_nt: TGTGCCAGCAGTCAGGGGACGAACACTGAAGCTTTCTTT

d_call: NA
clone_size: NA
j_call: TRBJ1-1
v_call: TRBV6-5
cdr3_aa: CASSYSSVNTEAFF
cdr3_nt: TGTGCCAGCAGTTATAGCTCAGTCAACACTGAAGCTTTCTTT